This T cell receptor beta chain was captured by sequencing in a study of T-cell memory formation after mild COVID-19. For the study at large: Largely donor-specific TCR clusters were found.

Barcoded TCR alpha and TCR beta cDNA libraries with UMIs came from 5'RACE using constant-segment primers. TCRdb independently ran MiXCR on the 5' RACE reads; one entry per CDR3 protein. The sample consists of about 430,000 distinct CDR3 sequences, approximately 18% of them appearing once. The sequenced sample was PBMCs or a T cell subset sorted from them (not recorded which). This TCR was sampled from a man aged 18-30 years who had mild COVID-19 (a few samples of this study predate the infection). Cell type and time point are not known.

This CDR3 is CASRPWGTAGEETQYF. DNA of the CDR3: TGCGCCAGCAGGCCATGGGGGACGGCAGGCGAAGAGACCCAGTACTTC. The chain uses TRBV10-2 and TRBJ2-5; perhaps D is TRBD1 or TRBD2 (5 bases each). Germline lookup yields CDR1 WSHSY and CDR2 SAAADI. The CDR3 covers 16 residues. V was shortened by 6 bases and J by 3 bases, with 20 bases between the two germline ends.